This TCR beta chain was obtained from a study of T cell responses to AZD1222 COVID-19 vaccine. Profiling relied on immunoSEQ multiplex PCR, and the TCRdb table lists in-frame clones only, not all of them. Of approximately 100,000 clones detected, roughly 88% appear once; the ten largest clones hold around 13%. This clone turned up a few times. V was pared by 5 bases and J by 7 bases, with 12 bases of the junction left unmatched. In germline, CDR1 is SEHNR, CDR2 FQNEAQ (reference sequence). This CDR3 comprises 16 residues. This sequence was found in an adult in good health. This sequence joins TRBV7-9 and TRBJ2-2; TRBD2 matches at 8 bases. Source: peripheral blood, taken on day 0 of MenACWY control vaccination. CDR3 residues: CASSPPGLAGHGELFF. The CDR3 bases are TGTGCCAGCAGCCCCCCGGGGCTAGCGGGCCACGGGGAGCTGTTTTTT.